This is a list of T cell receptor beta chains from one sample in a study of vaccination effects on CD4 cells after COVID-19. No antigens are known for them. Clones were read by immunoSEQ multiplex PCR, and TCRdb kept only the in-frame ones, dropping some. The sample yields tens of thousands of clones, 60% to 75% seen once. The starting material was CD4+ T cells from PBMCs cultured with HCoV-229E spike peptides, obtained after COVID-19 vaccination. These receptors originate from a human donor who received a COVID-19 vaccine. The CDR3 runs from the conserved cysteine through the conserved F or W. The order of the fields is D gene, V gene, J gene, clone size, CDR3 length, CDR3 protein, CDR3 DNA. The D gene is left open where the match is weak. Expanded clones get a size class; other rows say once, few or many, or leave the size out.

NA	TRBV10-3	TRBJ2-3	NA	13	CAIRGESTDTQYF	TGTGCCATCAGAGGAGAAAGCACAGATACGCAGTATTTT
NA	TRBV24-1	TRBJ2-5	NA	14	CATSDPGSQETQYF	TGTGCCACCAGTGATCCAGGGTCCCAAGAGACCCAGTACTTC
TRBD2	TRBV5-1	TRBJ2-5	NA	16	CASSLGASGGSQTQYF	TGCGCCAGCAGCTTGGGGGCCAGCGGGGGTAGCCAGACCCAGTACTTC
TRBD2	TRBV24-1	TRBJ2-3	once	18	CATSDGRRGGPSTDTQYF	TGTGCCACCAGCGACGGGAGGCGGGGGGGCCCTAGCACAGATACGCAGTATTTT
NA	TRBV18	TRBJ1-4	NA	15	CASSPIGGEGEKLFF	TGTGCCAGCTCACCAATCGGCGGGGAGGGTGAAAAACTGTTTTTT
NA	TRBV12-3/TRBV12-4	TRBJ1-3	NA	12	CASRPNVGTIYF	TGTGCCAGCAGGCCTAACGTGGGCACCATATATTTT
NA	TRBV10-1	TRBJ1-4	few	13	CASSEGGVEKLFF	TGCGCCAGCAGTGAAGGGGGGGTTGAAAAACTGTTTTTT
NA	TRBV28	TRBJ1-5	few	15	CASSLQGLRNQPQHF	TGTGCCAGCAGTCTACAGGGACTTCGAAATCAGCCCCAGCATTTT
NA	TRBV6-5	TRBJ2-6	NA	10	CASGAGVLTF	TGTGCCAGCGGGGCCGGCGTCCTGACTTTC
NA	TRBV7-2	TRBJ2-4	NA	17	CASSSGGGTLAKNIQYF	TGTGCCAGCAGCTCAGGGGGGGGTACGCTAGCCAAAAACATTCAGTACTTC
NA	TRBV3-1/TRBV3-2	TRBJ2-3	NA	13	CASSQLMGNTQYF	TGTGCCAGCAGCCAACTAATGGGGAATACGCAGTATTTT
NA	TRBV3-1/TRBV3-2	TRBJ2-6	NA	16	CASSQDVRSGANVLTF	TGTGCCAGCAGCCAAGATGTACGCTCTGGGGCCAACGTCCTGACTTTC
TRBD1	TRBV3-1/TRBV3-2	TRBJ2-6	NA	19	CASSGRPGQSFSGANVLTF	TGTGCCAGCAGCGGGAGACCGGGACAGTCCTTCTCTGGGGCCAACGTCCTGACTTTC
NA	TRBV24-1	TRBJ2-6	NA	16	CATSDSTGTGANVLTF	TGTGCCACCAGTGATTCCACAGGGACTGGGGCCAACGTCCTGACTTTC
TRBD1	TRBV9	TRBJ1-3	once	16	CASRTGTGGSGNTIYF	TGTGCCAGCAGAACCGGGACAGGGGGCTCTGGAAACACCATATATTTT
NA	TRBV5-1	TRBJ2-2	few	15	CASSVEPSGVGELFF	TGCGCCAGCAGCGTGGAGCCCTCCGGGGTCGGGGAGCTGTTTTTT
NA	TRBV9	TRBJ1-1	few	14	CASSTGFRNTEAFF	TGTGCCAGCAGCACAGGGTTTCGGAACACTGAAGCTTTCTTT
NA	TRBV5-4	TRBJ1-6	few	15	CASSGGQQNNSPLHF	TGTGCCAGCAGCGGGGGGCAGCAGAATAATTCACCCCTCCACTTT
NA	TRBV24-1	TRBJ2-3	NA	14	CATSDFRTLDTQYF	TGTGCCACCAGTGATTTTCGCACACTAGATACGCAGTATTTT
NA	TRBV9	TRBJ1-2	NA	14	CASSVGSRNYGYTF	TGTGCCAGCAGCGTAGGTAGCAGGAACTATGGCTACACCTTC
NA	TRBV5-4	TRBJ2-2	few	18	CASSPQPMTRANTGELFF	TGTGCCAGCAGCCCCCAGCCTATGACCCGCGCGAACACCGGGGAGCTGTTTTTT
NA	TRBV15	TRBJ2-2	NA	13	CATSRGAAGELFF	TGTGCCACCAGCAGAGGGGCTGCCGGGGAGCTGTTTTTT
TRBD2	TRBV7-2	TRBJ2-5	NA	14	CASSLAGTKETQYF	TGTGCCAGCAGCTTAGCCGGGACTAAAGAGACCCAGTACTTC
TRBD1	TRBV5-1	TRBJ1-1	NA	14	CASSLVGTDTEAFF	TGCGCCAGCAGCTTGGTCGGGACAGACACTGAAGCTTTCTTT
NA	TRBV12-3/TRBV12-4	TRBJ1-1	NA	13	CASSLLGPDEAFF	TGTGCCAGCAGTTTGTTAGGACCTGATGAAGCTTTCTTT
NA	TRBV25-1	TRBJ2-2	NA	13	CASSVGGSGELFF	TGTGCCAGCAGTGTAGGGGGATCCGGGGAGCTGTTTTTT
NA	TRBV12-5	TRBJ2-2	NA	17	CASGLVKSRENTGELFF	TGTGCTAGTGGTTTGGTAAAGTCCAGGGAGAACACCGGGGAGCTGTTTTTT
NA	TRBV6-2/TRBV6-3	TRBJ1-6	few	16	CASSTVSQGYNSPLHF	TGTGCCAGCAGCACAGTCAGTCAGGGATATAATTCACCCCTCCACTTT
NA	TRBV10-1	TRBJ2-2	NA	16	CASSESIPAATGELFF	TGCGCCAGCAGTGAGTCGATCCCGGCAGCCACCGGGGAGCTGTTTTTT
NA	TRBV6-2/TRBV6-3	TRBJ1-1	NA	13	CASSYLRGTEAFF	TGTGCCAGCAGTTACCTGCGGGGGACTGAAGCTTTCTTT
NA	TRBV7-9	TRBJ1-1	NA	13	CASSLQGNTEAFF	TGTGCCAGCAGCTTACAGGGGAACACTGAAGCTTTCTTT